Here is one T cell receptor (beta chain) with its context. Its antigen is as yet unknown. Other nucleotide sequences in the sample specify the same CDR3. The CDR3 contains 13 residues. CDR1 and CDR2 from the germline V gene are LGHDT and YNNKEL (reference sequence). Trimming pared 3 bases from V and 4 bases from J, leaving 7 bases between. The entry originates in a study of T cell responses to AZD1222 COVID-19 vaccine. TCRdb keeps only in-frame clones here, not all; method: immunoSEQ multiplex PCR. The top ten clones hold 4.5% to 6% of a sample with just over 80,000 clones, around 90% of them seen once. General study results and limits: Repertoire sampling happened only post peak T cell response. Seropositive at baseline were only a handful of AZD1222 recipients. Spike-specific TCR depth and breadth grew after two AZD1222 doses.

The origin of this receptor is an adult in good health. The specimen was peripheral blood, collected on day 0 of AZD1222 vaccination. The rearrangement uses TRBV3-1 (or the pseudogene TRBV3-2) and TRBJ1-5; perhaps TRBD1 as D (5 bases). In DNA, the CDR3 is TGTGCCAGCAGCCAGGGGGGGAATCAGCCCCAGCATTTT. It specifies CASSQGGNQPQHF.